The text below deals with one TCR beta chain. Which antigen it targets is not known. Because it lacks the conserved phenylalanine or tryptophan at the end, this CDR3 is likely a read error. The data originate from a study of T cells in Graves' hyperthyroidism and ophthalmopathy (dated by TCRdb to 2018 to 2020). General notes on the study: Peripheral blood samples were taken at initial diagnosis, before any treatment was given. To identify distinguishing TCR V-J signatures, a discovery cohort of around 100 patients was used, comprising some 45 with Graves' ophthalmopathy and about 59 with stable Graves' hyperthyroidism. Prospective prediction of ophthalmopathy was tested in an independent validation cohort consisting of some 19 hyperthyroidism patients and some 16 patients who later progressed to ophthalmopathy. The 100 discovery patients were randomly split 7:3 into training and test sets. The study also compared thyroid tissue and blood T-cell repertoires from several Graves' hyperthyroidism patients. After sampling, hyperthyroidism patients received methimazole starting at 30 mg daily, and ophthalmopathy patients received high-dose intravenous methylprednisolone. TCR Vbeta CDR3 sequencing of some 140 peripheral blood samples (about 45 ophthalmopathy, around 80 hyperthyroidism and approximately 17 progressor patients) is reported in the paper. The investigation overall reported the following: Sample size was not statistically predetermined, and blinding of investigators to group allocation was not performed. In validation, progression to ophthalmopathy was predicted by the model with 70% to 71% sensitivity and just over 72% specificity, a median of about 6 months before onset. In cross-validation, a model built on a 13 V-J signature told ophthalmopathy apart from stable hyperthyroidism with about 90% sensitivity and approximately 81% specificity, and in testing the same model reached 80%/75%. Most expanded thyroid clonotypes (frequency above 0.001) were also detected in blood, suggesting blood repertoires may reflect thyroid immune responses.

Trimming leaves V shorter by 3 bases and J shorter by 4 bases, with the junction holding 7 bases beyond the gene matches. Reading the germline V gene gives CDR1 SGHTA and CDR2 FQGNSA. Both ends counted, the CDR3 spans 15 residues. The DNA shown is the 45-base CDR3, in frame from base 1. Ophthalmopathy patients had moderately to severely active disease, with a Clinical Activity Score of 3 or more, a NOSPECS grade of 4 or more, and a disease duration of less than 3 months. Any patient with an uncontrolled infection, another autoimmune disease, pregnancy or lactation was excluded. Diagnoses were based on clinical symptoms, serum thyroxine and TRAb, thyroid ultrasound and orbital computed tomography. PBMCs were isolated from 8 to 10 ml of fresh peripheral blood by Ficoll-Paque density gradient centrifugation. Total RNA was extracted using Trizol reagent, and RNA quality was assessed on an Agilent 2100 Bioanalyzer.

TCR beta CDR3 regions were amplified from RNA transcripts. A first-round RT-PCR of the TCR CDR3 used the HTBI primer set with the Qiagen OneStep RT-PCR kit. The libraries were constructed in a second round of multiplex PCR and then size-selected and purified. Sequencing of the libraries was done on an Illumina HiSeq2000 using paired-end 100 bp reads. In the source study's methods: Raw data were processed with SOAPnuke, discarding reads with adapters, uncalled bases, mean Phred below 15, or no exact constant-primer or identifier match. COPE v1.2.5 was used to merge the high-quality paired reads, and each unique nucleotide sequence was defined as a clonotype. MiTCR v1.1 was used to align the clonotypes against IMGT TRBV, TRBD and TRBJ reference segments. The analysis was restricted to V-J combinations with a frequency above 0.0001, which together covered 99% to 99.2% of the repertoires. The TCS score was defined as the ratio of F50 (clonal expansion) to E x V (chaos), calculated using BLOSUM62-based TCRdist between CDR3 peptides within each V-J. Welch's t-statistics and random forest reduced around 550 V-J features to roughly 13, which were used in a naive Bayes classifier (R e1071). In TCRdb, the public reads were trimmed at Q25 with fastp and aligned with MiXCR, with productive beta chains retained. Rows are unified per CDR3 protein, each entry keeping the most common DNA and genes. In this record, the V and J calls reflect TCRdb's handling and not the investigators' own analysis. This sample has 240,000 or so distinct CDR3 sequences in its table, and 16% of those were observed once. More than 25% of the sample rests with the top ten.

The chain joins TRBV7-2 to TRBJ1-1; 8 of the junction bases match TRBD1. This sequence originates from a woman aged 18-29 years with Graves' ophthalmopathy. Sequenced input: blood. The CDR3 corresponds to CASSFDRGYSTEAFL. The nucleotide sequence is TGTGCCAGCAGCTTTGACAGGGGCTATAGCACTGAAGCTTTCTTG.